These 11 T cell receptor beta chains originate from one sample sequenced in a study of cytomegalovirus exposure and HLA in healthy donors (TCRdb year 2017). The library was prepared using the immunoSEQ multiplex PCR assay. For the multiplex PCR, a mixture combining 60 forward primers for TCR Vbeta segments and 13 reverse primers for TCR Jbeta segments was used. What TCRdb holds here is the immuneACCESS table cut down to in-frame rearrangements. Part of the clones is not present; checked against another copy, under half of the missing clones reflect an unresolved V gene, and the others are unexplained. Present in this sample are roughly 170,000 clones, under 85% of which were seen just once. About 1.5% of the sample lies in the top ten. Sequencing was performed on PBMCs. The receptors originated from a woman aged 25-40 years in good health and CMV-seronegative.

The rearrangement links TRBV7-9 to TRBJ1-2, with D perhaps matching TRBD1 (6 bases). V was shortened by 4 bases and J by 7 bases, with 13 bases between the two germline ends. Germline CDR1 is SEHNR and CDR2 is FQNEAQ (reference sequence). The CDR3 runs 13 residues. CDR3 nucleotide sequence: TGTGCCAGCAGCTCAGGACAGCAAGGTGGCTACACCTTC. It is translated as CASSSGQQGGYTF.

The CDR3 coding sequence is TGTGCCAGCATTAGTTTTGCGGAGAATCAGCCCCAGCATTTT. Translation: CASISFAENQPQHF. The chain employs TRBV6-1 and TRBJ1-5; D gene unclear. The CDR3 extends over 14 amino acids. Trimming took off 7 bases at V and 4 bases at J, with 14 bases between the two ends. CDR1 and CDR2 (germline): MNHNS, SASEGT.

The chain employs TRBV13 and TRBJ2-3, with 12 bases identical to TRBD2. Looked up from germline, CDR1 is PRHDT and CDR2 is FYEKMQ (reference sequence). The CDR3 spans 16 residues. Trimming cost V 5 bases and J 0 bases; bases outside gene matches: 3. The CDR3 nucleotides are TGTGCCAGCAGCCCGGGGACTAGCGGGAGCACAGATACGCAGTATTTT. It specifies CASSPGTSGSTDTQYF.

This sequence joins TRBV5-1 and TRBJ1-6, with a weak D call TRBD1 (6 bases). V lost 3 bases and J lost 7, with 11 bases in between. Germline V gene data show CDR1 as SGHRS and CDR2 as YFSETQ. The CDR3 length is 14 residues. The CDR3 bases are TGCGCCAGCAGCTCTGGACAGCCCAATTCACCCCTCCACTTT. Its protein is CASSSGQPNSPLHF.

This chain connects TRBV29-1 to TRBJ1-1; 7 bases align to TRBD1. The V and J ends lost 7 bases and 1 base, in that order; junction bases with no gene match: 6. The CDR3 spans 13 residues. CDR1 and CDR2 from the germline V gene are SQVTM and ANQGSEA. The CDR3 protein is CSGKGQPNTEAFF. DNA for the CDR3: TGCAGCGGCAAGGGACAGCCGAACACTGAAGCTTTCTTT.

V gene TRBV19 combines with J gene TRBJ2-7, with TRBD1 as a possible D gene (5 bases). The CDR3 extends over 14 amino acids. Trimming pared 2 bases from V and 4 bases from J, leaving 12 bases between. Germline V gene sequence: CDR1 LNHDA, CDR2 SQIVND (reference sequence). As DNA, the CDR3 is TGTGCCAGTAGTATACAGACAGAGAGTTACGAGCAGTACTTC. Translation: CASSIQTESYEQYF.

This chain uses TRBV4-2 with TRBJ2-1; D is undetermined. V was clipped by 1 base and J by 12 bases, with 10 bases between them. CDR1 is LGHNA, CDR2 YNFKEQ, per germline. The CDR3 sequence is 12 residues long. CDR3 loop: CASSQAQVGQFF. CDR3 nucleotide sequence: TGTGCCAGCAGCCAAGCCCAGGTCGGGCAGTTCTTC.

CDR3 coding DNA: TGTGCCAGCACCCCCAGCGGGGGATACAATGAGCAGTTCTTC. It specifies CASTPSGGYNEQFF. The chain employs TRBV2 and TRBJ2-1, with 8 positions matching TRBD2. CDR3 length: 14 amino acids. Trimming took 7 bases from V and 4 from J; bases not matched to a gene: 6. Per germline, CDR1 SNHLY and CDR2 FYNNEI.

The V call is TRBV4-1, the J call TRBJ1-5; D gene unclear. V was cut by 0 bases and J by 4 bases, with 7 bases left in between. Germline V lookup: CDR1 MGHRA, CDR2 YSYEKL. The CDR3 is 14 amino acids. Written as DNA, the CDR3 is TGCGCCAGCAGCCAAGATTCAGGAAATCAGCCCCAGCATTTT. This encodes CASSQDSGNQPQHF.

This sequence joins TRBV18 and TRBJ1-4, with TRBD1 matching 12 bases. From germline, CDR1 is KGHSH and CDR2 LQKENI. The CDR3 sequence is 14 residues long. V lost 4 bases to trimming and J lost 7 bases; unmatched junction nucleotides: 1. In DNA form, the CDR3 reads TGTGCCAGCTCACGGGACAGGGGGCGTGAAAAACTGTTTTTT. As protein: CASSRDRGREKLFF. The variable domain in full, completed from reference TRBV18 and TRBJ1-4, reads NAGVMQNPRHLVRRRGQEARLRCSPMKGHSHVYWYRQLPEEGLKFMVYLQKENIIDESGMPKERFSAEFPKEGPSILRIQQVVRGDSAAYFCASSRDRGREKLFFGSGTQLSVL.

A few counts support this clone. The DNA for the CDR3 is TGTGCCATCAGTGAGACAGCCAGCAATCAGCCCCAGCATTTT. Translated, it gives CAISETASNQPQHF. This chain joins TRBV10-3 and TRBJ1-5; D is undetermined. CDR3 length: 14 residues. Germline assignment: CDR1 ENHRY and CDR2 SYGVKD. The germline V and J ends were trimmed by 2 bases and 1 base, with 6 bases remaining between them.